These 7 T cell receptor beta chains were all obtained from the same sample, sequenced in a study of cytomegalovirus exposure and HLA in healthy donors. Primers for the PCR totalled 60 Vbeta and 13 Jbeta. The table came from immunoSEQ multiplex PCR; TCRdb's copy has only in-frame clones and leaves some out. The sample shows fewer than 95,000 clones, and approximately 4.5% sits with its ten largest clones. What was sequenced was PBMCs. The origin of the receptors is a woman in her thirties or forties in good health and CMV-seropositive.

The chain has TRBV10-3 and TRBJ2-5, with 10 bases fitting TRBD2. J gave up 4 bases and V 5 bases, and 4 bases lay outside the gene matches. The CDR3 covers 14 residues. The V gene's germline CDR1 is ENHRY and CDR2 SYGVKD. DNA of the CDR3: TGTGCCATCAGTCCGGGACTAGCGACAGAGACCCAGTACTTC. Translation: CAISPGLATETQYF.

The chain joins TRBV4-3 to TRBJ1-1, with TRBD1 matching 9 bases. The ends lost 0 bases at V and 6 bases at J; junction bases unmatched: 5. This CDR3 is built from 15 residues. Germline values: CDR1 LGHNA, CDR2 YSLEER. The CDR3 sequence: CASSQDLGQGSEAFF. The CDR3 region has the DNA TGCGCCAGCAGCCAAGATTTGGGACAGGGATCTGAAGCTTTCTTT.

The chain links TRBV7-3 to TRBJ2-1; 7 bases align to TRBD2. Germline lookup yields CDR1 SGHTA and CDR2 FQGTGA. V gave up 5 bases and J gave up 8 bases; unmatched junction bases: 12. The CDR3 is 15 amino acids. Written as DNA, the CDR3 is TGTGCCAGCAGCCCAGGCCCCAGCGGGAACGATGAGCAGTTCTTC. It encodes CASSPGPSGNDEQFF.

The chain has TRBV5-1 and TRBJ1-3; D ambiguous. Trimming removed 0 bases from V and 4 bases from J, with 14 bases in between. This CDR3 comprises 16 residues. CDR1 is SGHRS, CDR2 YFSETQ, per germline. CDR3 in amino acids: CASSLDPGSYGNTIYF. In DNA form, the CDR3 reads TGCGCCAGCAGCTTGGACCCGGGATCCTACGGAAACACCATATATTTT.

The genes are TRBV7-9 and TRBJ1-2, with 7 bases lining up with TRBD1. Germline loops: CDR1 SEHNR, CDR2 FQNEAQ (reference sequence). V was clipped by 5 bases and J by 8 bases; unmatched bases: 5. The CDR3 is made up of 12 amino acids. CDR3 nucleotide sequence: TGTGCCAGCAGCGCCACAGGGGAAGGCTACACCTTC. It encodes CASSATGEGYTF.

V and J are TRBV11-2 and TRBJ2-2, with TRBD2 matching 11 bases. This CDR3 has 14 residues. V gave up 5 bases and J gave up 5 bases; unmatched junction bases: 1. Germline V lookup: CDR1 SGHAT, CDR2 FQNNGV. The DNA of the CDR3 is TGTGCCAGCAGCCGGACTAGCGGGACCGGGGAGCTGTTTTTT. Translating gives CASSRTSGTGELFF. Using reference TRBV11-2 and TRBJ2-2 for the parts outside the CDR3, the full variable domain is EAGVAQSPRYKIIEKRQSVAFWCNPISGHATLYWYQQILGQGPKLLIQFQNNGVVDDSQLPKDRFSAERLKGVDSTLKIQPAKLEDSAVYLCASSRTSGTGELFFGEGSRLTVL.

V and J are TRBV7-8 and TRBJ1-3; the match to TRBD1 covers 7 bases. The germline V gene has CDR1 SGHVS and CDR2 FQNEAQ. V shed 4 bases, J shed 4 bases, and the junction held 7 bases outside the gene matches. The CDR3 covers 15 residues. The CDR3 DNA follows: TGTGCCAGCAGCTCTGACAGGGATGGCGGAAACACCATATATTTT. Its protein is CASSSDRDGGNTIYF.